This T cell receptor beta chain was retrieved from a study of molecular identifiers for immune sequencing clone quantification. This clonotype has at least ten counts. The authors sorted naive CD8 T cells as CD8+CD4-CCR7+CD45RA+. The CDR3 is 15 amino acids. The germline V and J ends were trimmed by 6 bases and 3 bases, with 15 bases remaining between them. CDR1 LNHDA and CDR2 SQIVND come from the germline V gene (reference sequence). Previously described methods and listed TCR primers were used for bulk TCR libraries. TCRdb used MiXCR to reprocess the PCR reads, holding one entry per CDR3 protein. The sample holds over 60,000 distinct CDR3 sequences, under 20% seen once.

The chain couples TRBV19 to TRBJ1-3, with D maybe TRBD1 (6 bases). The source of this sequence is a human donor in good health. Some libraries in this study had Jurkat cell RNA spiked in. The specimen sequenced was naive CD8+ T cells from blood, with Jurkat cell RNA spiked in. This sample's subset: FACS-sorted CD8+CD4-CCR7+CD45RA+ naive T cells. The CDR3 protein is CASSWGGQFGNTIYF. The CDR3 DNA follows: TGTGCCAGTAGCTGGGGCGGACAGTTTGGAAACACCATATATTTT.